This record looks at one TCR beta chain sequence and its context. Its antigen is currently unknown. The PCR employed 60 Vbeta primers together with 13 Jbeta primers. As handled by the study authors: Later, 65 million to 90 million unique TCR beta chains were counted in an analysis, and approximately 10 million of them were shared. Generated by immunoSEQ multiplex PCR, the TCRdb table keeps only in-frame clones and is missing some. V, J and clone size derive from that table, while D and trimming were established from the DNA sequence. The data show 60,000 to 65,000 clones, with over 60% seen just once and 25% held by the top ten. The CDR3 loop spans 15 amino acids. Germline V lookup: CDR1 SGHRS, CDR2 YFSETQ. The ends lost 0 bases at V and 6 bases at J; junction bases unmatched: 4. These donors, healthy bone marrow donors, were studied. Likely unrecorded immune exposures existed in these nominally healthy donors.

These data belong to a study of cytomegalovirus exposure and HLA in healthy donors. Broader study findings: Most TCR sequences were rare, but some public TCRs occurred in many donors.

The sample consisted of PBMCs. This TCR was sampled from a man in his forties or fifties in good health and CMV-seropositive. The chain carries TRBV5-1 and TRBJ2-3; TRBD1 matches at 10 bases. The DNA for the CDR3 is TGCGCCAGCAGCTTGGAGGGGACAGGGGCCGATACGCAGTATTTT. Protein product: CASSLEGTGADTQYF.